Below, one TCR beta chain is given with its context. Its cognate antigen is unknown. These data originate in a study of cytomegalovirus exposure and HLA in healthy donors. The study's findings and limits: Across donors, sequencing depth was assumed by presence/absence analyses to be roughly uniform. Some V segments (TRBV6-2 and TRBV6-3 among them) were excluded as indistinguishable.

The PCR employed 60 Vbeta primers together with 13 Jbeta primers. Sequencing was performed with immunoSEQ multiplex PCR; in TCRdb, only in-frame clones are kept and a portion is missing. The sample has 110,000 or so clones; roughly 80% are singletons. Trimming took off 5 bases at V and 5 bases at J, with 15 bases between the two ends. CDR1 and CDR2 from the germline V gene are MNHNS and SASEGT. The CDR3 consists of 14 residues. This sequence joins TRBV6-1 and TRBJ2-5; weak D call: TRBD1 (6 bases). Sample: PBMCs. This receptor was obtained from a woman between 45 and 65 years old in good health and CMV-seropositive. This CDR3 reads CASSPLDREETQYF. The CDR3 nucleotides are TGTGCCAGCAGTCCCCTGGACAGAGAGGAGACCCAGTACTTC.